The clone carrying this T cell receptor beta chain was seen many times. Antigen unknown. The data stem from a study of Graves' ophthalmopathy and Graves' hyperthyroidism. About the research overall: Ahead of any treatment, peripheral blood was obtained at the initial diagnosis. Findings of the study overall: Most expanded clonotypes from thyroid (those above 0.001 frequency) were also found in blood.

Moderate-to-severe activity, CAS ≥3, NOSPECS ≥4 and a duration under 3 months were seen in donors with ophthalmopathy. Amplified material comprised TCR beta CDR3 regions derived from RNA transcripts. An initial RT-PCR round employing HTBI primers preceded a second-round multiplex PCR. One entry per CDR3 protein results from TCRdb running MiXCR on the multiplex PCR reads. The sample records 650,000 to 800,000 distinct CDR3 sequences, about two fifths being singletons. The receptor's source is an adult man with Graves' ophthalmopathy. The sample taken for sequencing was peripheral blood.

The CDR3 DNA is TGTGCCAGCAGCCGTAAAGAGACCCAGTACTTC. Its protein is CASSRKETQYF. The V gene is TRBV7-8, the J gene TRBJ2-5; D ambiguous. The V gene lost 5 bases and the J gene lost 3 bases, with 4 bases spanning the gap. Germline V gene sequence: CDR1 SGHVS, CDR2 FQNEAQ. The CDR3 loop spans 11 amino acids.